One and the same sample provided the 22 T cell receptor beta chains below, sequenced in a study of graft-versus-host responses after intestinal transplantation. This table comes from immunoSEQ multiplex PCR, and its TCRdb copy is limited to in-frame clones, with some not included. This sample has 80,000 to 100,000 clones, with over 80% found just once. Their target antigens are unknown. Sequences were derived from unstimulated CD8+ T cells sorted from spleen or lymph node cells, sampled before intestinal transplant. The receptor set was obtained from a human donor who received an intestinal transplant.

J is TRBJ2-7 and V is TRBV4-1, with 10 bases that match TRBD2. Looked up from germline, CDR1 is MGHRA and CDR2 is YSYEKL. The CDR3 has 15 residues. Trimming cost V 1 base and J 3 bases; bases outside gene matches: 3. As DNA, the CDR3 is TGCGCCAGCAGCCAAGGAGCTAGCGGGAGCTACGAGCAGTACTTC. Amino acids: CASSQGASGSYEQYF.

The chain recombines TRBV5-6 with TRBJ2-6; 8 positions agree with TRBD1. The V gene's germline CDR1 is SGHDT and CDR2 YYEEEE. With V trimmed by 7 bases and J by 12 bases, 12 bases remained unmatched. The CDR3 has 14 amino acids. The DNA of the CDR3 is TGTGCCAGCCGTAGCCAGGGGGCCTTGAGCGTCCTGACTTTC. This gives the protein CASRSQGALSVLTF.

The V gene is TRBV7-3, the J gene TRBJ1-1, with D uncertain. The germline V gene encodes CDR1 SGHTA and CDR2 FQGTGA. This CDR3 has 13 residues. Trimming stripped 5 bases from V and 8 bases from J, with 15 bases between. This chain's CDR3 is CASSPLGIKEAFF. In DNA, the CDR3 is TGTGCCAGCAGCCCACTGGGGATTAAGGAAGCTTTCTTT.

The chain combines TRBV18 with TRBJ2-3, with 9 positions matching TRBD2. The CDR3 covers 17 residues. J gave up 3 bases and V 3 bases, and 10 bases lay outside the gene matches. Germline V CDR1 and CDR2: KGHSH, LQKENI. The CDR3 protein is CASSPGLAGVGTDTQYF. The DNA for the CDR3 is TGTGCCAGCTCACCCGGATTAGCGGGAGTAGGTACAGATACGCAGTATTTT.

This clone was seen more than once but under ten times. The chain recombines TRBV9 with TRBJ2-7; D is perhaps TRBD1 or TRBD2 (5 bases each). V shed 0 bases and J shed 0 bases, with 10 bases lying between them. Germline V gene sequence: CDR1 SGDLS, CDR2 YYNGEE. CDR3 length equals 15 residues. As DNA, the CDR3 is TGTGCCAGCAGCGTAGAGTCAGGGAGCTCCTACGAGCAGTACTTC. The encoded protein is CASSVESGSSYEQYF.

This clone has just one count. The CDR3, as DNA: TGTGCCAGCAGTCCCCAGGTCCGAGTCACCTATAATTCACCCCTCCACTTT. It is translated as CASSPQVRVTYNSPLHF. The chain uses TRBV6-7 and TRBJ1-6; the D is unclear. TRBV6-7 is filed as an ORF, its function uncertain. The CDR3 spans 17 residues. The V and J ends lost 5 bases and 2 bases respectively, with 16 bases between them.

In this sample, this clone turned up once. V and J are TRBV2 and TRBJ2-7, with unresolved D. The ends were cut back, 11 bases at V and 3 bases at J, with 23 bases in the middle. The CDR3 is made up of 15 amino acids. Germline V gene sequence: CDR1 SNHLY, CDR2 FYNNEI. The CDR3 protein is CARKRRVGFFYEQYF. CDR3 DNA sequence: TGTGCCCGCAAAAGACGCGTGGGGTTCTTCTACGAGCAGTACTTC.

The chain joins TRBV5-6 to TRBJ2-7; D is ambiguous. From germline, CDR1 is SGHDT and CDR2 YYEEEE. V was cut by 4 bases and J by 7 bases, with 9 bases left in between. There are 11 residues in the CDR3. The CDR3 loop reads CASSLLGEQYF. The CDR3 DNA reads TGTGCCAGCAGCCTTTTGGGGGAGCAGTACTTC.

This chain connects TRBV19 to TRBJ1-1; no clear D. CDR1 and CDR2 (germline): LNHDA, SQIVND (reference sequence). V lost 7 bases and J lost 2, with 11 bases in between. The CDR3 has 13 amino acids. CDR3 DNA: TGTGCCAGTAAGATGTCAGCCAACACTGAAGCTTTCTTT. It translates to CASKMSANTEAFF.

J is TRBJ2-7 and V is TRBV28; possibly TRBD2 for D (6 bases). With 5 bases removed from V and 2 bases from J, the gap between germline ends came to 22 bases. CDR1 is MDHEN, CDR2 SYDVKM, per germline. The CDR3 loop spans 17 amino acids. The CDR3 here is CASSPLLLLARPYEQYF. The CDR3 DNA sequence: TGTGCCAGCAGTCCACTTTTGTTGCTAGCGCGACCCTACGAGCAGTACTTC.

The CDR3 bases are TGTGCCAGCAGTACTGTGGGGGGCTCCTACAATGAGCAGTTCTTC. This sequence encodes CASSTVGGSYNEQFF. V is TRBV25-1 and J is TRBJ2-1; TRBD2 is a possible D gene (6 bases). With 5 bases removed from V and 0 bases from J, the gap between germline ends came to 11 bases. This CDR3 has 15 residues. The V gene's germline CDR1 is MGHDK and CDR2 SYGVNS.

This clone came up a few times. The gene calls are TRBV6-4 and TRBJ2-2, with 9 bases matching TRBD2. The CDR3 sequence is 16 residues long. Trimming at V came to 2 bases and at J to 6 bases, leaving 7 bases not matched to a gene. Looked up from germline, CDR1 is MRHNA and CDR2 is SNTAGT. The CDR3 nucleotides are TGTGCCAGCAGTGACATCGGCGGGAGGGCCGCCGGGGAGCTGTTTTTT. As protein: CASSDIGGRAAGELFF.

The J gene is TRBJ2-2, the V gene TRBV9, with 7 bases fitting TRBD2. The germline V gene encodes CDR1 SGDLS and CDR2 YYNGEE. Trimming removed 0 bases from V and 5 bases from J; junction bases left unmatched: 22. This CDR3 is built from 21 residues. The DNA for the CDR3 is TGTGCCAGCAGCGTAGGGGACTGGAGGGGACTGGGCGGGAGCTCGACCGGGGAGCTGTTTTTT. Its protein is CASSVGDWRGLGGSSTGELFF.

The rearrangement uses TRBV6-1 and TRBJ2-5; TRBD1 matches at 9 bases. J was trimmed by 2 bases and V by 5 bases; bases with no gene match: 6. The germline CDR1 and CDR2 sequences are MNHNS and SASEGT. The CDR3 is 15 amino acids. The DNA of the CDR3 is TGTGCCAGCAGTTCCGGGACAGGGTTTCAAGAGACCCAGTACTTC. It encodes CASSSGTGFQETQYF.

This clone was counted between two and nine times. The V call is TRBV6-1, the J call TRBJ1-5; D gene unclear. Per the germline V gene, CDR1 is MNHNS and CDR2 is SASEGT. The V end was cut by 3 bases, the J end by 0 bases, with 12 bases between. This CDR3 is 16 amino acids long. As DNA, the CDR3 is TGTGCCAGCAGTGAGAAGGCAACCTATAGCAATCAGCCCCAGCATTTT. Translating it yields CASSEKATYSNQPQHF.

This clone showed up just once. The V and J genes are TRBV14 and TRBJ1-2; 12 bases line up with TRBD1. V lost 3 bases to trimming and J lost 5 bases; unmatched junction nucleotides: 4. CDR3 length: 15 residues. Germline V CDR1 and CDR2: SGHDN, FVKESK. The CDR3 here is CASSQGQGALYGYTF. The CDR3 DNA reads TGTGCCAGCAGCCAGGGACAGGGGGCGTTATATGGCTACACCTTC. Full variable domain (remainder filled in from reference TRBV14 and TRBJ1-2): EAGVTQFPSHSVIEKGQTVTLRCDPISGHDNLYWYRRVMGKEIKFLLHFVKESKQDESGMPNNRFLAERTGGTYSTLKVQPAELEDSGVYFCASSQGQGALYGYTFGSGTRLTVV.

This clone was found a few times. The chain couples TRBV6-6 to TRBJ2-7; 9 bases match TRBD1. CDR3 length equals 15 residues. Germline V lookup: CDR1 MNHNY, CDR2 SVGAGI (reference sequence). V shed 2 bases and J 5 bases; nucleotides not matched to a gene: 7. The CDR3 spells CASSYNAGTGNEQYF. The CDR3 coding sequence is TGTGCCAGCAGTTACAACGCCGGGACAGGGAACGAGCAGTACTTC.

The chain has TRBV2 and TRBJ2-7; 11 bases are shared with TRBD1. CDR1 and CDR2 (germline): SNHLY, FYNNEI. The CDR3 is made up of 14 amino acids. DNA for the CDR3: TGTGCTATAACCGGGACAGGGGGTTCCTACGAGCAGTACTTC. This translates into CAITGTGGSYEQYF. The entire variable domain, with the rest obtained from reference TRBV2 and TRBJ2-7, is as follows: EPEVTQTPSHQVTQMGQEVILRCVPISNHLYFYWYRQILGQKVEFLVSFYNNEISEKSEIFDDQFSVERPDGSNFTLKIRSTKLEDSAMYFCAITGTGGSYEQYFGPGTRLTVT.

Concerning this clone itself: This CDR3 is also generated by other DNA sequences in the sample. This chain links TRBV4-1 with TRBJ2-5, with 8 bases lining up with TRBD2. The V gene end was trimmed by 1 base and the J gene end by 5 bases; junction bases not matched to a gene: 6. This CDR3 region has 15 residues. Germline V lookup: CDR1 MGHRA, CDR2 YSYEKL. The CDR3 reads CASSQAPREGETQYF. CDR3 bases: TGCGCCAGCAGCCAAGCCCCTCGGGAGGGGGAGACCCAGTACTTC.

This chain connects TRBV7-2 to TRBJ1-2; D is ambiguous. Germline values: CDR1 SGHTA, CDR2 FQGNSA. V lost 6 bases to trimming and J lost 2 bases, with 7 bases between them. There are 12 residues in the CDR3. The CDR3 here is CASRTQNYGYTF. As DNA, the CDR3 is TGTGCCAGCAGGACCCAGAACTATGGCTACACCTTC.

This sequence joins TRBV6-5 and TRBJ2-7; tentative D call: TRBD2 (6 bases). Per the germline V gene, CDR1 is MNHEY and CDR2 is SVGAGI. The CDR3 is made up of 16 amino acids. Deletions cut 1 base from V and 1 base from J, with 14 bases between. CDR3: CASSYFLRDRSYEQYF. CDR3 coding DNA: TGTGCCAGCAGTTACTTCTTGCGGGATCGATCCTACGAGCAGTACTTC.

The chain is built from TRBV10-3 and TRBJ1-2; D is unresolved. V lost 8 bases, J lost 4 bases, and 17 bases lay in between. The length of the CDR3 is 14 residues. Germline lookup yields CDR1 ENHRY and CDR2 SYGVKD. CDR3 DNA sequence: TGTGCCATCGGGCGGAGACCCAGTTCCTATGGCTACACCTTC. Amino acids: CAIGRRPSSYGYTF.